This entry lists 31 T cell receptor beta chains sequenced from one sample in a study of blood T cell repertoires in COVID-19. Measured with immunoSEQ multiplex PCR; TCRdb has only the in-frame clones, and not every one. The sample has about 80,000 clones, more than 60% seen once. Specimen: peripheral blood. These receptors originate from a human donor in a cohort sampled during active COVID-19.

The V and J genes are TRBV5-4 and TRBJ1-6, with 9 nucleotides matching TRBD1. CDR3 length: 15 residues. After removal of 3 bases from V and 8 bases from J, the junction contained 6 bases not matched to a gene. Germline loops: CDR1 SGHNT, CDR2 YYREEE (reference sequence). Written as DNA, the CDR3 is TGTGCCAGCAGCTCCACGGGACAGGGCCATTCACCCCTCCACTTT. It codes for CASSSTGQGHSPLHF.

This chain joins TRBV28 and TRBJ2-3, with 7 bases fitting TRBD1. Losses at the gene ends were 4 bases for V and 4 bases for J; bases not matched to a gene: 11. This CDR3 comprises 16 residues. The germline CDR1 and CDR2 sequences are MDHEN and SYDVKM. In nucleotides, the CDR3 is TGTGCCAGCAGTTCCTCTCGGGACAGAATCGCAGATACGCAGTATTTT. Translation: CASSSSRDRIADTQYF.

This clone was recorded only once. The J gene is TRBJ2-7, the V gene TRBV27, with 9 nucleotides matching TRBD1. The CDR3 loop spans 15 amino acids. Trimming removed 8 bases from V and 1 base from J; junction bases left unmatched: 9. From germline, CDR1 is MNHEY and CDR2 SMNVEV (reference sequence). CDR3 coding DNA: TGTGCCAGCTCCACATCGACAGGGGGTTCCTACGAGCAGTACTTC. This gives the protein CASSTSTGGSYEQYF.

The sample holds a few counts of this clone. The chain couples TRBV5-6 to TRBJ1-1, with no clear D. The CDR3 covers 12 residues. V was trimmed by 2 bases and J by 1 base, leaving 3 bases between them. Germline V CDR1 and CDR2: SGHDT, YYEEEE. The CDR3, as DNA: TGTGCCAGCAGCTTCGGGAACACTGAAGCTTTCTTT. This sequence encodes CASSFGNTEAFF.

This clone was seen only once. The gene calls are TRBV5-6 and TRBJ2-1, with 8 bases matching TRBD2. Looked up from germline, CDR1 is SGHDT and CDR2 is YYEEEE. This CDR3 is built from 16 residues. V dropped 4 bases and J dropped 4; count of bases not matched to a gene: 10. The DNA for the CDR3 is TGTGCCAGCAGCGGAACCGGGACTAGGTTTTACAATGAGCAGTTCTTC. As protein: CASSGTGTRFYNEQFF. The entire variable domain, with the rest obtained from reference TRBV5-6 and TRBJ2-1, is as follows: DAGVTQSPTHLIKTRGQQVTLRCSPKSGHDTVSWYQQALGQGPQFIFQYYEEEERQRGNFPDRFSGHQFPNYSSELNVNALLLGDSALYLCASSGTGTRFYNEQFFGPGTRLTVL.

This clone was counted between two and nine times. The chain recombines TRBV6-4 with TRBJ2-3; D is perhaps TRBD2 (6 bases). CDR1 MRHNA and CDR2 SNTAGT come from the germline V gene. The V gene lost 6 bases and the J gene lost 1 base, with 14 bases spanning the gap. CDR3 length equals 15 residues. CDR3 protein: CASSPSGGGTDTQYF. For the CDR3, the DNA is TGTGCCAGCAGCCCCTCTGGCGGGGGCACAGATACGCAGTATTTT.

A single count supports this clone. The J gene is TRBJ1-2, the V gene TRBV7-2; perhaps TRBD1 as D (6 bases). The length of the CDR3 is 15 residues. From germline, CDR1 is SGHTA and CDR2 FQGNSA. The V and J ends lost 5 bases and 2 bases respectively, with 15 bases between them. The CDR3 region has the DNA TGTGCCAGCAGCGACAGGACCAAGCGCAACTATGGCTACACCTTC. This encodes CASSDRTKRNYGYTF.

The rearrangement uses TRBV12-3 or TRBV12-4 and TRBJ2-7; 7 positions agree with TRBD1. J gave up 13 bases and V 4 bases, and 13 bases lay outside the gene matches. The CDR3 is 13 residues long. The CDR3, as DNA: TGTGCCAGCAGTTACACAGGGGTCCGTTTTCGATACTTC. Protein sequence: CASSYTGVRFRYF.

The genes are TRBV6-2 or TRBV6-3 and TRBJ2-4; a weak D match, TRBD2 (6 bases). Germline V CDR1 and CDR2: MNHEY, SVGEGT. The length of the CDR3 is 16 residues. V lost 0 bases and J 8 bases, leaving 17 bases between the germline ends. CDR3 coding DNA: TGTGCCAGCAGTTACTCGCGGGACCTGCCCCTCCACATTCAGTACTTC. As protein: CASSYSRDLPLHIQYF.

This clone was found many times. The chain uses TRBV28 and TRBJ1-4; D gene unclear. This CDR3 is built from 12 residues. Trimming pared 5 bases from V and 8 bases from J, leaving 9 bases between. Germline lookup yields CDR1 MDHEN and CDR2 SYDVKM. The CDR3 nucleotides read TGTGCCAGCAGTCTAGAACAAGAAAAACTGTTTTTT. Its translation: CASSLEQEKLFF.

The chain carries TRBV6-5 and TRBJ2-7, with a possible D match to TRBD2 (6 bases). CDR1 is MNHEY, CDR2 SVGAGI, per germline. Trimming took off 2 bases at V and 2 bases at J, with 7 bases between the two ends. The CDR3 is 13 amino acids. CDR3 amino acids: CASSYGGTYEQYF. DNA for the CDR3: TGTGCCAGCAGTTACGGCGGGACCTACGAGCAGTACTTC.

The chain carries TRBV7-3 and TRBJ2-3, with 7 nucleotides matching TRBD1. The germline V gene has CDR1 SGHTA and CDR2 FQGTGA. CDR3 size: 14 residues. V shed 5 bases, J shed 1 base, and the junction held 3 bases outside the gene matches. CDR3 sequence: CASSLTGRTDTQYF. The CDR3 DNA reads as TGTGCCAGCAGCCTGACAGGGCGCACAGATACGCAGTATTTT.

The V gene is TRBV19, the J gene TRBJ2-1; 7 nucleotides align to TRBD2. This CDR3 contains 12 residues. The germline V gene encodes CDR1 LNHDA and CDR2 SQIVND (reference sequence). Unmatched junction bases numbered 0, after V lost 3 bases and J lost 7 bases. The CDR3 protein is CASSIGGNEQFF. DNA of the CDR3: TGTGCCAGTAGTATCGGGGGGAATGAGCAGTTCTTC.

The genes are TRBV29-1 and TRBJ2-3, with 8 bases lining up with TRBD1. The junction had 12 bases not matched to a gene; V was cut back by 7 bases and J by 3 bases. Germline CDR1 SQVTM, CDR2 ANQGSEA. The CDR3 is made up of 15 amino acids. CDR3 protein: CSALTGALRTDTQYF. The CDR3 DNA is TGCAGCGCACTGACAGGGGCATTAAGAACAGATACGCAGTATTTT.

In DNA, the CDR3 is TGTGCCACCAGTGACGAAGGTTTCCAGCGGGATCAGCCCCAGCATTTT. It specifies CATSDEGFQRDQPQHF. The rearrangement uses TRBV24-1 and TRBJ1-5; D is uncertain. CDR1 and CDR2 (germline): KGHDR, SFDVKD. The germline V and J ends were trimmed by 4 bases and 5 bases, with 17 bases remaining between them. CDR3 length: 16 residues.

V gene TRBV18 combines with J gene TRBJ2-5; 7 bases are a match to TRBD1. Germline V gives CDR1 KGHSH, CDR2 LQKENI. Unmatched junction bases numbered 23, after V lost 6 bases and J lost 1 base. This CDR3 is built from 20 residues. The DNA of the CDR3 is TGTGCCAGCTCGCCGCCGGAGGCCGACAGGGTTGAGAGGACCCAAGAGACCCAGTACTTC. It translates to CASSPPEADRVERTQETQYF.

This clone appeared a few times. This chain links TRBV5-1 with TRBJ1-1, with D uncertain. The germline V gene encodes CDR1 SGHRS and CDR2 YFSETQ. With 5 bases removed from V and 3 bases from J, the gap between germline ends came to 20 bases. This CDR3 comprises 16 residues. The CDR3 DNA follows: TGCGCCAGCAGAGATGTCCTGGCCCCCTTTTACACTGAAGCTTTCTTT. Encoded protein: CASRDVLAPFYTEAFF.

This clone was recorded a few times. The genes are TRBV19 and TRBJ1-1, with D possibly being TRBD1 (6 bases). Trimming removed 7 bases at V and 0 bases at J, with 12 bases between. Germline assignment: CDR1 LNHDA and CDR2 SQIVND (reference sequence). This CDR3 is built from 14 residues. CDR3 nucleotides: TGTGCCAGTAATTGGGGGCAGATGAACACTGAAGCTTTCTTT. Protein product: CASNWGQMNTEAFF.

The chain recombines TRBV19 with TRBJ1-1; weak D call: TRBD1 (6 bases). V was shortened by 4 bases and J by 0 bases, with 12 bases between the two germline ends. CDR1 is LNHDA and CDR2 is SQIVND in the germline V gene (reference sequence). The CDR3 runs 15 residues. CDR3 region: CASSSRYRVNTEAFF. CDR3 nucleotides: TGTGCCAGTAGTAGCCGATACAGGGTGAACACTGAAGCTTTCTTT.

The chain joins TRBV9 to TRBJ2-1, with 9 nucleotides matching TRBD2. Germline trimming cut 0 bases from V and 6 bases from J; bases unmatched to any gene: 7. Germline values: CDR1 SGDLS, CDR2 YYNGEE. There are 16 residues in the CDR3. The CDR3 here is CASSVATAGGANEQFF. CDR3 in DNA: TGTGCCAGCAGCGTAGCTACTGCGGGGGGGGCCAATGAGCAGTTCTTC.

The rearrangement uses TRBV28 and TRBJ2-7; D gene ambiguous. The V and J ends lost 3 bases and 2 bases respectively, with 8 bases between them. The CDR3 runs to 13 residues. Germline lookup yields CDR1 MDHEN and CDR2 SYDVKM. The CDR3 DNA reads TGTGCCAGCAGTTTCACAAGTACCTACGAGCAGTACTTC. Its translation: CASSFTSTYEQYF.

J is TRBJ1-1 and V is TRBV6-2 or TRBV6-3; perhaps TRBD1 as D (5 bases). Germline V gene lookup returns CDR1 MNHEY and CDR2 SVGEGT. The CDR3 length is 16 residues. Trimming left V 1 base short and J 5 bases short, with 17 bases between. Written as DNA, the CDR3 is TGTGCCAGCAGTTACTGGACCGGGGGTAAAAGGACTGAAGCTTTCTTT. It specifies CASSYWTGGKRTEAFF.

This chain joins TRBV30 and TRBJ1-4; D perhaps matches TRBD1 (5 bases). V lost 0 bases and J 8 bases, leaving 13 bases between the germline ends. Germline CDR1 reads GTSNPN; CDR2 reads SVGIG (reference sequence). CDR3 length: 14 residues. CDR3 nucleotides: TGTGCCTGGAGTGTAGCAGGGAAGGGAGAAAAACTGTTTTTT. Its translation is CAWSVAGKGEKLFF.

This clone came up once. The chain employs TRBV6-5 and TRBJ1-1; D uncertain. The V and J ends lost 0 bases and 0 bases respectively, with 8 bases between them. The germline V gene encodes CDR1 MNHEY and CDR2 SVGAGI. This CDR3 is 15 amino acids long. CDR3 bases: TGTGCCAGCAGTTACTCGAGGAGGATGAACACTGAAGCTTTCTTT. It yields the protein CASSYSRRMNTEAFF.

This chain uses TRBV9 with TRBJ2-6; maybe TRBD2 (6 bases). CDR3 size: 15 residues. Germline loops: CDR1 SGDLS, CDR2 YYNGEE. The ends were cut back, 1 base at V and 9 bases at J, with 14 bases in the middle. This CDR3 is CASSVFYGGGNVLTF. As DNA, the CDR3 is TGTGCCAGCAGCGTATTTTACGGGGGAGGCAACGTCCTGACTTTC.

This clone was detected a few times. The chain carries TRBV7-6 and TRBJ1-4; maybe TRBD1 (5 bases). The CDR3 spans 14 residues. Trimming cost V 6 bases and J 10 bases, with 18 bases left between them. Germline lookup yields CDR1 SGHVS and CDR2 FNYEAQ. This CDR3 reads CASSVGQGIGKLFF. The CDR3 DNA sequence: TGTGCCAGCAGTGTCGGGCAGGGAATCGGAAAACTGTTTTTT.

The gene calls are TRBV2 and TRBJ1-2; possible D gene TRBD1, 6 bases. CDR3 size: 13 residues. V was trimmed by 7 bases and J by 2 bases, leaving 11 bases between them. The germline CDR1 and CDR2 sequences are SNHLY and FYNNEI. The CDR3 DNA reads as TGTGCCAGCATTGACAGGCAGAACTATGGCTACACCTTC. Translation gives CASIDRQNYGYTF.

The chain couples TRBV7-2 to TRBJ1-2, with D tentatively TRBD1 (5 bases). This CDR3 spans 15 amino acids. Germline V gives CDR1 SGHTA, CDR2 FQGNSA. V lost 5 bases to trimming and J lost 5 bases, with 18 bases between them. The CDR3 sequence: CASSAKQGLFYGYTF. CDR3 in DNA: TGTGCCAGCAGCGCGAAGCAGGGCCTTTTTTATGGCTACACCTTC.

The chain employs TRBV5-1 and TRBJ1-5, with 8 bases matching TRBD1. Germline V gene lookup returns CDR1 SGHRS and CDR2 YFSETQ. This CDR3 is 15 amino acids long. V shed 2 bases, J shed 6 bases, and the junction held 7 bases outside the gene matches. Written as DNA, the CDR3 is TGCGCCAGCAGCTTAGAACAGGGGGGGGGTCAGCCCCAGCATTTT. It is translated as CASSLEQGGGQPQHF. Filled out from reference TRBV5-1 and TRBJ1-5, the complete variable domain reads KAGVTQTPRYLIKTRGQQVTLSCSPISGHRSVSWYQQTPGQGLQFLFEYFSETQRNKGNFPGRFSGRQFSNSRSEMNVSTLELGDSALYLCASSLEQGGGQPQHFGDGTRLSIL.

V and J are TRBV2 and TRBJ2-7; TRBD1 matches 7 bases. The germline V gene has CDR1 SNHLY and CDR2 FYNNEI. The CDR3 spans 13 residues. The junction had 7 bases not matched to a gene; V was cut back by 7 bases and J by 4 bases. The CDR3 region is CASNVDRAYEQYF. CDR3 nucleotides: TGTGCCAGCAATGTCGACAGGGCGTACGAGCAGTACTTC.

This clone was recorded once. The CDR3 region has the DNA TGTGCCACCAGCAGAGACCTGCTAGCGGGAGCGGCCGGGGAGCTGTTTTTT. The encoded protein is CATSRDLLAGAAGELFF. The chain combines TRBV15 with TRBJ2-2, with 10 bases fitting TRBD2. From germline, CDR1 is LNHNV and CDR2 YYDKDF (reference sequence). The ends lost 0 bases at V and 6 bases at J; junction bases unmatched: 7. The CDR3 is 17 residues long.